There are a few counts of the clone carrying this TCR beta chain. Its antigen remains unknown. This sample is part of a study of shared clonotypes between healthy human individuals. For the study at large: Researchers assigned three CD4 naive, three CD4 memory, two CD8 naive and one CD8 memory plate to each donor. Study-level points and caveats: Several donors held approximately 5% of naive CD4 clonotypes in common.

The CDR3 covers 13 residues. Trimming shortened V by 3 bases and J by 0 bases, and 5 bases separated the two germline ends. Germline V gene lookup returns CDR1 MRHNA and CDR2 SNTAGT. The protocol was immunoSEQ multiplex PCR, while the TCRdb copy is restricted to in-frame clones and leaves out a portion. The repertoire holds a few million clones, with around 92% as singletons. A CD45RA+ naive subset and a CD45RA-negative memory subset were split from CD4+ cells. The clonotype originates from a man aged 18 to 29 in good health. Some clones in this sample may be carry-over from other donors' samples. Source material: naive CD4+ T cells from PBMCs. Subset of the sample: CD45RA+ positively selected. The rearrangement uses TRBV6-4 and TRBJ1-1; D gene ambiguous. The CDR3 here is CASSERMNTEAFF. CDR3 sequence (DNA): TGTGCCAGCAGTGAACGGATGAACACTGAAGCTTTCTTT.